This TCR beta chain was sequenced in a study of blood T cell repertoires in COVID-19. The overall study: The origin of the acute and convalescent COVID-19 samples was the United States, Italy and Spain. Sources were T cells, B-cell-depleted T cells, or PBMCs; the material itself was cDNA or gDNA.

In the original processing: Quantification of nucleated cells was approximated via reference gene primer amplification. This table comes from immunoSEQ multiplex PCR, and its TCRdb copy is limited to in-frame clones, with some not included. V and J calls and clone size are as listed in that table; D and trimming were resolved from the DNA. The sample includes 140,000 to 150,000 clones, around 83% of them seen just once. With 1 base removed from V and 0 bases from J, the gap between germline ends came to 16 bases. CDR1 and CDR2 (germline): LGHDT, YNNKEL (reference sequence). The CDR3 totals 18 residues.

This clonotype originated in a man aged 55 to 69 with active or convalescent COVID-19. Sequencing was carried out using peripheral blood. The J gene is TRBJ1-5, the V gene TRBV3-1 (or the pseudogene TRBV3-2); perhaps TRBD1 as D (6 bases). CDR3 sequence reads: CASSQGGQRFDSNQPQHF. For the CDR3, the DNA is TGTGCCAGCAGCCAAGGAGGACAGCGCTTTGATAGCAATCAGCCCCAGCATTTT.